This T cell receptor (beta chain) was sequenced in a study of OX40 agonist ivuxolimab in advanced cancers. Study context: Patients were treated with intravenous ivuxolimab, dosed at 0.01 to 10 mg/kg and infused every 2 weeks.

In this sample, this clone turned up once. Trimming at V came to 2 bases and at J to 8 bases, leaving 9 bases not matched to a gene. CDR3 length: 15 amino acids. Germline lookup yields CDR1 KGHSH and CDR2 LQKENI. Data came from immunoSEQ multiplex PCR; TCRdb stores just in-frame clones and leaves some out. The sample holds 50,000 to 70,000 clones, 65% to 85% seen once. This sequence was found in an adult with an advanced solid tumor such as melanoma, head and neck, liver or kidney cancer. Sequencing used CD4+ or CD8+ T cells sorted from blood, obtained in a trial of the OX40 agonist ivuxolimab. The V gene is TRBV18, the J gene TRBJ1-2; TRBD1 aligns across 9 bases. CDR3 loop: CASSPRDREGDGYTF. The CDR3 nucleotides are TGTGCCAGCTCACCAAGGGACAGGGAGGGTGACGGCTACACCTTC. The entire variable domain, with the rest obtained from reference TRBV18 and TRBJ1-2, is as follows: NAGVMQNPRHLVRRRGQEARLRCSPMKGHSHVYWYRQLPEEGLKFMVYLQKENIIDESGMPKERFSAEFPKEGPSILRIQQVVRGDSAAYFCASSPRDREGDGYTFGSGTRLTVV.